This T cell receptor beta chain was sequenced during a study of identical twins. After template switching added a universal primer site, the resulting cDNA carried unique molecular identifiers. TCRdb recomputed calls from the 5' RACE reads with MiXCR, one row per CDR3 protein. The sample lists 510,000 or so distinct CDR3 sequences, roughly 15% occurring once. Notes on the study in general: Analyses of zero insertions could be partly confounded by invariant MAIT and iNKT cells. Fewer insertions marked abundant cord blood beta clonotypes; young adult naive trended weakly, memory not at all.

This clonotype was observed many times. Antigen unknown. The J segment lost 0 bases and the V segment lost 5 bases, leaving 6 bases of the junction unmatched. The CDR3 loop spans 15 amino acids. These data also featured in a second study, about yellow fever vaccine responses in identical twins.

The origin of this receptor is a woman between 18 and 29 years old in good health. The genes are TRBV12-3 or TRBV12-4 and TRBJ1-1; the match to TRBD1 covers 7 bases. Material: CD4+ T cells sorted from blood. The CDR3 loop reads CASSTQGTLNTEAFF. Written as DNA, the CDR3 is TGTGCCAGCAGTACACAGGGGACGCTGAACACTGAAGCTTTCTTT.